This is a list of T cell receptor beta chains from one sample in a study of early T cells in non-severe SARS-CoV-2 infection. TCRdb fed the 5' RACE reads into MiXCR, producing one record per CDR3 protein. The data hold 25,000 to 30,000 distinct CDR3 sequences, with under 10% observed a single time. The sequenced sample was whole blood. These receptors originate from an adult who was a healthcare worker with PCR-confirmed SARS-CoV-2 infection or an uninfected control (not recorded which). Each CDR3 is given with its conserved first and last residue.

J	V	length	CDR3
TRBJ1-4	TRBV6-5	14	CASSYKQSNEKLFF
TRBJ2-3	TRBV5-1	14	CASSYPTATDTQYF
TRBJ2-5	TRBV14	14	CASRPTSGQETQYF
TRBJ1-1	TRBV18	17	CASSPRSAGQGNTEAFF
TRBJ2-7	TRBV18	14	CASSPGQGLYEQYF
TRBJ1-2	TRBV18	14	CASSRNLQGDGYTF
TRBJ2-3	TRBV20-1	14	CSAEGLAGPSAQYF
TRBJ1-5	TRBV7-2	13	CASSRAPNQPQHF
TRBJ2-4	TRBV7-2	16	CASNKRGGAAKNIQYF
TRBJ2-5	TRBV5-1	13	CASSPGYQETQYF
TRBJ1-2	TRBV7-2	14	CASSLGTARDGYTF
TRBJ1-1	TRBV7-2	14	CASSQRQQNTEAFF
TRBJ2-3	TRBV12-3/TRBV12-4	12	CASSAGIWAQYF
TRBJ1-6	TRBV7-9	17	CASSLQGILSYNSPLHF
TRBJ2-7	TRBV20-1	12	CSARETSNEQYF
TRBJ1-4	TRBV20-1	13	CSVPSATNEKLFF
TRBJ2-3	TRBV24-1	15	CATSDTSRGRDTQYF
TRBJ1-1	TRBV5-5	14	CASSLVDPSTEAFF
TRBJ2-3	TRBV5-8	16	CASSLGTGEFTDTQYF
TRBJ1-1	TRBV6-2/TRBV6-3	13	CASRGQGGPEAFF
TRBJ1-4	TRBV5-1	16	CASSLDSGLGNEKLFF
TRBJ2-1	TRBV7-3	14	CASSFDGEYNEQFF
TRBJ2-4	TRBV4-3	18	CASSQDEGTGLAKNIQYF
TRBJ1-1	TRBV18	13	CASYAGRNTEAFF
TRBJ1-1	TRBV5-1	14	CASSLDGQETEAFF
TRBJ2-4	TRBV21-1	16	CASSNRTGGTKNIQYF
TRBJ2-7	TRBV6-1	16	CASSEALAGGPDEQYF
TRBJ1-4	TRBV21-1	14	CASSKTGVNEKLFF
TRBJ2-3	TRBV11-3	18	CASSLDKGGQGASDTQYF
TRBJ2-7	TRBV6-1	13	CASSKTGMGEQYF
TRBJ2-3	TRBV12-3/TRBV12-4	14	CASQGGANTDTQYF
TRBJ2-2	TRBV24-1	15	CATSGRDGYTGELFF
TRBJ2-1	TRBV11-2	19	CASSLDATGGDRKRNEQFF
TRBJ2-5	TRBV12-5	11	CASGSGETQYF
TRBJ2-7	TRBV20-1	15	CSARDASTSTYEQYF
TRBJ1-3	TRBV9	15	CASSVSTVSENTIYF
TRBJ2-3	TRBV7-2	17	CASSSTGTGAGTDTQYF
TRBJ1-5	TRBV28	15	CASSDLDGFYQPQHF
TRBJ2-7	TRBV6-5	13	CASTGAETPQQYF
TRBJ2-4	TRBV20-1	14	CSASPGVAKNIQYF
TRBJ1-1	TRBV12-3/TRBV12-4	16	CASSRNAGAQNTEAFF
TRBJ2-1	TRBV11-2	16	CASSLDFGGLYNEQFF
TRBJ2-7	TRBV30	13	CAWSPRGAYEQYF
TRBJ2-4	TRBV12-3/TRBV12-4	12	CASSFRENIQYF